One sample yielded the 14 T cell receptor beta chains listed below, sequenced in a study of T cells in Graves' hyperthyroidism and ophthalmopathy (dated by TCRdb to about 2019). The protocol used for the library was multiplex PCR. TCRdb lists the instrument as Illumina HiSeq 2000. The TCR beta CDR3 regions were amplified from the RNA transcripts. A first-round RT-PCR of the TCR CDR3 used the HTBI primer set with the Qiagen OneStep RT-PCR kit. TCRdb ran its own pipeline on the public reads, namely fastp trimming at Q25 and MiXCR clone calling, and kept in-frame beta chains. One record per CDR3 amino acid sequence lists the most common genes and DNA. This sample holds just under 750,000 distinct CDR3 sequences; roughly 32% were observed only once. Less than 40% of the sample lies in the top ten. Material: blood. These receptors were collected from a woman in her thirties or forties with Graves' hyperthyroidism.

The rearrangement uses TRBV12-3 or TRBV12-4 and TRBJ1-1; no firm D call. Trimming removed 6 bases at V and 2 bases at J, with 10 bases between. The CDR3 length is 13 residues. The CDR3 spells CASSLRINTEAFF. The CDR3 DNA sequence: TGTGCCAGCAGCCTCAGGATTAACACTGAAGCTTTCTTT.

The chain uses TRBV6-5 and TRBJ2-7, with TRBD1 matching over 9 bases. CDR1 MNHEY and CDR2 SVGAGI come from the germline V gene. The J segment lost 6 bases and the V segment lost 4 bases, leaving 10 bases of the junction unmatched. CDR3 length: 15 amino acids. CDR3 bases: TGTGCCAGCAGTTTCTCCCGGGACAGGGTATCCGAGCAGTACTTC. Its protein product is CASSFSRDRVSEQYF.

The V and J genes are TRBV4-3 and TRBJ2-7, with D tentatively TRBD2 (7 bases). V was cut by 1 base and J by 3 bases, with 10 bases left in between. The CDR3 length is 14 residues. The germline gives CDR1 LGHNA, CDR2 YSLEER. The DNA of the CDR3 is TGCGCCAGCAGCCAAGGAGGGGGGGGCTACGAGCAGTACTTC. This sequence encodes CASSQGGGGYEQYF.

This sequence joins TRBV2 and TRBJ1-2, with 9 bases fitting TRBD1. The germline V gene has CDR1 SNHLY and CDR2 FYNNEI. The CDR3 contains 14 residues. J gave up 5 bases and V 6 bases, and 7 bases lay outside the gene matches. The CDR3 is CASSRTGAFYGYTF. The CDR3 nucleotides read TGTGCCAGCAGCCGGACAGGGGCATTTTATGGCTACACCTTC.

This clonotype came up many times. CDR3 bases: TGCAGTGCTAGTAGGACTAGCAGTTCCTACGAGCAGTACTTC. Translating gives CSASRTSSSYEQYF. The chain couples TRBV20-1 to TRBJ2-7, with 8 bases identical to TRBD2. Unmatched junction bases numbered 5, after V lost 3 bases and J lost 1 base. The CDR3 has 14 residues. From germline, CDR1 is DFQATT and CDR2 SNEGSKA (reference sequence).

This chain uses TRBV19 with TRBJ2-5, with D perhaps matching TRBD1 (6 bases). CDR3 length: 15 residues. V lost 5 bases to trimming and J lost 4 bases, with 17 bases between them. Germline loops: CDR1 LNHDA, CDR2 SQIVND (reference sequence). As DNA, the CDR3 is TGTGCCAGTAGTTCTCAGGGGAGAACAGGAGAGACCCAGTACTTC. Amino acids: CASSSQGRTGETQYF.

J is TRBJ1-1 and V is TRBV7-9; weak D call: TRBD1 (5 bases). Germline V gene lookup returns CDR1 SEHNR and CDR2 FQNEAQ (reference sequence). The CDR3 is 16 residues long. The V end lost 5 bases, the J end lost 1 base, and 17 bases lay between the germline ends. CDR3 bases: TGTGCCAGCAGCAAAAGGGGCAGCCCGGGGAACACTGAAGCTTTCTTT. Encoded protein: CASSKRGSPGNTEAFF.

This chain uses TRBV10-3 with TRBJ2-3, with 9 bases fitting TRBD1. With 6 bases clipped from V and 5 bases from J, the junction kept 6 bases outside the gene matches. Germline V gene lookup returns CDR1 ENHRY and CDR2 SYGVKD. This CDR3 has 14 residues. CDR3 nucleotide sequence: TGTGCCATCAGCGCCGGGACAGGGAGAGATACGCAGTATTTT. It yields the protein CAISAGTGRDTQYF.

In the case of this clonotype: As the CDR3 is not closed by the conserved phenylalanine or tryptophan, this likely results from a read error. The rearrangement uses TRBV5-6 and TRBJ1-2, with 7 bases aligning to TRBD1. J was trimmed by 2 bases and V by 4 bases; bases with no gene match: 11. Germline values: CDR1 SGHDT, CDR2 YYEEEE. The CDR3 covers 16 residues. CDR3: CASSQWTGPRNYGYTV. In DNA, the CDR3 is TGTGCCAGCAGCCAGTGGACAGGACCCCGCAACTATGGCTACACCGTC.

This clonotype was detected many times. The gene calls are TRBV20-1 and TRBJ2-7; D not resolved. Per germline, CDR1 DFQATT and CDR2 SNEGSKA (reference sequence). This CDR3 has 13 amino acids. V dropped 6 bases and J dropped 3 bases, with 15 bases sitting between them. The CDR3 region is CSAPTSNHYEQYF. DNA of the CDR3: TGCAGTGCCCCCACGTCGAACCACTACGAGCAGTACTTC.

This clonotype was detected many times. The chain combines TRBV24-1 with TRBJ1-5; D is undetermined. V gave up 4 bases and J gave up 4 bases, with 19 bases separating them. Germline V lookup: CDR1 KGHDR, CDR2 SFDVKD. The length of the CDR3 is 17 residues. The CDR3 sequence: CATSDGRRSDSNQPQHF. As DNA, the CDR3 is TGTGCCACCAGTGACGGTCGTCGTTCGGACTCAAATCAGCCCCAGCATTTT.

On this clonotype: One end of the junction does not line up with germline, which may come from a read error. The V and J genes are TRBV7-7 and TRBJ2-7, with 7 positions matching TRBD1. The CDR3 has 15 amino acids. CDR1 is SSHAT, CDR2 FNYEAQ, per germline (reference sequence). The CDR3, as DNA: TGTGCTAGCAGCCGGGACAGAGCACTTAGCTACGAGCAGTACTTC. It encodes CASSRDRALSYEQYF.

This clonotype was seen only a few times. V is TRBV7-9 and J is TRBJ1-1, with D unresolved. Trimming pared 1 base from V and 8 bases from J, leaving 11 bases between. The CDR3 length is 13 residues. The germline gives CDR1 SEHNR, CDR2 FQNEAQ (reference sequence). The CDR3, as DNA: TGTGCCAGCAGCTTAGGGGATTTCGCGGAAGCTTTCTTT. It translates to CASSLGDFAEAFF.

This clonotype was seen many times. The chain joins TRBV7-2 to TRBJ1-5; perhaps TRBD1 as D (6 bases). V lost 5 bases, J lost 5 bases, and 16 bases lay in between. The CDR3 is 15 amino acids. The germline V gene encodes CDR1 SGHTA and CDR2 FQGNSA. The CDR3 coding sequence is TGTGCCAGCAGCCGAGCGGGGGGCAGCGATCAGCCCCAGCATTTT. As protein: CASSRAGGSDQPQHF.